Each of the 21 T cell receptor beta chains below was sequenced from the same sample in a study of T cell repertoires in cytomegalovirus infection. TCRdb processed the reads anew with MiXCR; each CDR3 protein has one entry. This sample has about 530,000 distinct CDR3 sequences, with 26% found just once. The sequencing sample was made of PBMCs. All receptors derive from a human donor in good health (CMV status not recorded). Some clones in this sample may be carry-over from other donors' samples.

This clonotype has a count of ten or more. The chain combines TRBV7-2 with TRBJ2-3; perhaps TRBD1 as D (5 bases). The germline CDR1 and CDR2 sequences are SGHTA and FQGNSA. V shed 4 bases and J shed 4 bases, with 12 bases lying between them. This CDR3 is built from 14 residues. The CDR3 loop is CASSSRTQSDTQYF. Written as DNA, the CDR3 is TGTGCCAGCAGCTCCCGGACACAATCAGATACGCAGTATTTT.

Concerning this clonotype itself: This may be a read error: a much more frequent sequence differs by one nucleotide. The chain carries TRBV7-2 and TRBJ2-1; TRBD2 matches at 11 bases. V gave up 1 base and J gave up 8 bases; unmatched junction bases: 10. The CDR3 is made up of 17 amino acids. Per the germline V gene, CDR1 is SGHTA and CDR2 is FQGNSA. CDR3 protein: CASSLVAGGPRRDEQFF. The DNA of the CDR3 is TGTGCCAGCAGCTTAGTAGCGGGAGGGCCTAGGAGAGATGAGCAGTTCTTC.

This chain connects TRBV19 to TRBJ2-3; 7 bases fit TRBD2. J was trimmed by 3 bases and V by 4 bases; bases with no gene match: 7. The CDR3 spans 15 residues. Germline V gene lookup returns CDR1 LNHDA and CDR2 SQIVND (reference sequence). CDR3 sequence: CASSRGLVATDTQYF. CDR3 sequence (DNA): TGTGCCAGTAGTAGAGGACTAGTTGCGACAGATACGCAGTATTTT.

At least ten counts were recorded for this clonotype. This chain connects TRBV7-2 to TRBJ2-5; the D gene is possibly TRBD2 (6 bases). Germline CDR1 and CDR2: SGHTA and FQGNSA. V lost 5 bases to trimming and J lost 9 bases, with 22 bases between them. This CDR3 comprises 15 residues. CDR3 DNA: TGTGCCAGCAGCCAGCGGATGCCCGGTGGGGAGGCCCAGTACTTC. Translation: CASSQRMPGGEAQYF.

This sequence joins TRBV29-1 and TRBJ1-1; tentative D call: TRBD1 (5 bases). Trimming took off 3 bases at V and 11 bases at J, with 13 bases between the two ends. Per germline, CDR1 SQVTM and CDR2 ANQGSEA. The CDR3 extends over 11 amino acids. CDR3 coding DNA: TGCAGCGTTGAGGCAGGGTTAGAGGCTTTCTTT. Its protein is CSVEAGLEAFF.

This clonotype turned up a few times. The V call is TRBV18, the J call TRBJ2-1; 9 bases fit TRBD2. CDR3 length equals 15 residues. With V trimmed by 4 bases and J by 3 bases, 4 bases remained unmatched. Germline CDR1 and CDR2: KGHSH and LQKENI. In DNA, the CDR3 is TGTGCCAGCTCACTGAGGACTAGCGACTACAATGAGCAGTTCTTC. Its translation is CASSLRTSDYNEQFF.

This clonotype was seen a handful of times. The chain uses TRBV15 and TRBJ1-3; 7 nucleotides match TRBD1. The length of the CDR3 is 16 residues. V gave up 2 bases and J gave up 4 bases; unmatched junction bases: 8. Germline V gene data show CDR1 as LNHNV and CDR2 as YYDKDF (reference sequence). CDR3 amino acids: CATSRRTGVLGNTIYF. The DNA for the CDR3 is TGTGCCACCAGCAGAAGAACAGGGGTGTTAGGAAACACCATATATTTT.

This clonotype was counted only a few times. V usage is TRBV18 and J usage is TRBJ1-5; TRBD1 is a possible D gene (6 bases). Per germline, CDR1 KGHSH and CDR2 LQKENI. The length of the CDR3 is 15 residues. V was clipped by 5 bases and J by 3 bases, with 14 bases between them. CDR3 nucleotide sequence: TGTGCCAGCTCAGGAGGGGGTGGAATCAATCAGCCCCAGCATTTT. It encodes CASSGGGGINQPQHF.

This rearrangement joins TRBV15 to TRBJ1-5, with D maybe TRBD1 (6 bases). The CDR3 totals 15 residues. Germline CDR1 LNHNV, CDR2 YYDKDF (reference sequence). V was clipped by 9 bases and J by 4 bases, with 19 bases between them. The CDR3 nucleotides are TGTGCCACAAGACCGGGACACCTATTGAATCAGCCCCAGCATTTT. Its protein is CATRPGHLLNQPQHF. Complete variable domain (other parts from reference TRBV15 and TRBJ1-5): DAMVIQNPRYQVTQFGKPVTLSCSQTLNHNVMYWYQQKSSQAPKLLFHYYDKDFNNEADTPDNFQSRRPNTSFCFLDIRSPGLGDTAMYLCATRPGHLLNQPQHFGDGTRLSIL.

This clonotype came up a few times. The chain joins TRBV6-2 or TRBV6-3 to TRBJ2-7; 9 bases agree with TRBD2. The CDR3 extends over 15 amino acids. The V segment lost 8 bases and the J segment 5 bases; nucleotides outside the gene matches: 13. Germline lookup yields CDR1 MNHEY and CDR2 SVGEGT. In DNA, the CDR3 is TGTGCCAGCGGACGCCAGGGGCGGGAGGGCCACGAGCAGTACTTC. Encoded protein: CASGRQGREGHEQYF.

The rearrangement links TRBV20-1 to TRBJ1-5; TRBD1 might be the D (6 bases). Trimming left V 4 bases short and J 3 bases short, with 10 bases between. Per the germline V gene, CDR1 is DFQATT and CDR2 is SNEGSKA (reference sequence). The CDR3 runs to 13 residues. The CDR3 sequence: CSATTGYNQPQHF. The CDR3 nucleotides are TGCAGTGCTACCACAGGGTACAATCAGCCCCAGCATTTT.

The rearrangement uses TRBV6-2 or TRBV6-3 and TRBJ2-1, with TRBD2 matching 8 bases. The CDR3 length is 14 residues. Trimming at V came to 2 bases and at J to 3 bases, leaving 0 bases not matched to a gene. Germline CDR1 and CDR2: MNHEY and SVGEGT. The CDR3 DNA is TGTGCCAGCAGTTACACTAGCGGCTACAATGAGCAGTTCTTC. Protein: CASSYTSGYNEQFF.

A few counts support this clonotype. The V call is TRBV12-5, the J call TRBJ2-1; D gene ambiguous. CDR3 length equals 11 residues. The ends were cut back, 5 bases at V and 7 bases at J, with 6 bases in the middle. Germline CDR1 and CDR2: LGHNT and FRNRAP. The CDR3 DNA sequence: TGTGCTAGTGGTCCCAATAATGAGCAGTTCTTC. Translated, it gives CASGPNNEQFF. The entire variable domain, with the rest obtained from reference TRBV12-5 and TRBJ2-1, is as follows: DARVTQTPRHKVTEMGQEVTMRCQPILGHNTVFWYRQTMMQGLELLAYFRNRAPLDDSGMPKDRFSAEMPDATLATLKIQPSEPRDSAVYFCASGPNNEQFFGPGTRLTVL.

The J gene is TRBJ2-1, the V gene TRBV13; 8 nucleotides match TRBD2. Per the germline V gene, CDR1 is PRHDT and CDR2 is FYEKMQ (reference sequence). The V gene end was trimmed by 4 bases and the J gene end by 5 bases; junction bases not matched to a gene: 13. This CDR3 has 17 amino acids. Here the CDR3 reads CASSSRERERFHNEQFF. The CDR3 coding sequence is TGTGCCAGCAGCTCCCGGGAGCGGGAGCGTTTTCACAATGAGCAGTTCTTC.

This clonotype was seen repeatedly, ten times or more. The CDR3 nucleotides are TGTGCCAGCAGCTTAGGTCGACTAGCGGGAGATACGCAGTATTTT. This sequence encodes CASSLGRLAGDTQYF. The J gene is TRBJ2-3, the V gene TRBV7-2; 10 bases match TRBD2. CDR1 SGHTA and CDR2 FQGNSA come from the germline V gene. This CDR3 is built from 15 residues. Losses at the gene ends were 1 base for V and 5 bases for J; bases not matched to a gene: 3.

There are a few counts of this clonotype. The rearrangement uses TRBV12-3 or TRBV12-4 and TRBJ2-2; 10 bases fit TRBD2. The CDR3 loop spans 16 amino acids. Germline trimming cut 7 bases from V and 2 bases from J; bases unmatched to any gene: 7. CDR3 protein: CASTSGLASNTGELFF. The CDR3 bases are TGTGCCAGCACCTCGGGACTAGCGTCAAACACCGGGGAGCTGTTTTTT.

Note on this clonotype: The junction shows a germline mismatch at one end, possibly a read error. The J gene is TRBJ2-1, the V gene TRBV7-8; 11 bases match TRBD2. This CDR3 has 14 residues. Germline V gives CDR1 SGHVS, CDR2 FQNEAQ. CDR3 in DNA: TGTGTCAGCCCTACTAGCGGGAGCGACAATGAGCAGTTCTTC. Translated: CVSPTSGSDNEQFF.

This clonotype has a handful of counts. The CDR3 reads CASSQMRQGASTQYF. CDR3 sequence (DNA): TGTGCCAGCAGCCAGATGAGACAGGGAGCTAGTACGCAGTATTTT. The chain uses TRBV6-1 and TRBJ2-3; 7 nucleotides match TRBD1. This CDR3 region has 15 residues. The V and J ends lost 6 bases and 8 bases, in that order; junction bases with no gene match: 14. Looked up from germline, CDR1 is MNHNS and CDR2 is SASEGT.

This clonotype came up a few times. This chain uses TRBV5-5 with TRBJ2-1; D uncertain. The length of the CDR3 is 15 residues. CDR1 is SGHKS, CDR2 YYEKEE, per germline (reference sequence). The V and J ends lost 0 bases and 2 bases respectively, with 9 bases between them. CDR3 in amino acids: CASSLGAATYNEQFF. The CDR3 DNA follows: TGTGCCAGCAGCTTGGGTGCGGCAACCTACAATGAGCAGTTCTTC.

This clonotype has only a few counts. The chain has TRBV6-4 and TRBJ2-1; D tentatively reads TRBD1 or TRBD2 (6 bases each). CDR1 and CDR2 from the germline V gene are MRHNA and SNTAGT. The CDR3 is 14 amino acids. V was shortened by 4 bases and J by 5 bases, with 12 bases between the two germline ends. The CDR3 nucleotides read TGTGCCAGCAGTGTTAGGGGGGAAAACAATGAGCAGTTCTTC. It codes for CASSVRGENNEQFF.

The chain is built from TRBV5-4 and TRBJ2-6; 9 nucleotides agree with TRBD1. The CDR3 contains 17 residues. Trimming cost V 3 bases and J 1 base; bases outside gene matches: 5. CDR1 SGHNT and CDR2 YYREEE come from the germline V gene (reference sequence). The CDR3 nucleotides are TGTGCCAGCAGCTCCGGACAGGGGAGTTCTGGGGCCAACGTCCTGACTTTC. Translation gives CASSSGQGSSGANVLTF. The full variable domain, with the rest looked up from reference TRBV5-4 and TRBJ2-6, is ETGVTQSPTHLIKTRGQQVTLRCSSQSGHNTVSWYQQALGQGPQFIFQYYREEENGRGNFPPRFSGLQFPNYSSELNVNALELDDSALYLCASSSGQGSSGANVLTFGAGSRLTVL.